This TCR beta chain came from a study of tumor-infiltrating lymphocytes in primary liver carcinoma. The researchers produced TCR beta cDNA from 400 to 650 ng total RNA with a constant-region primer. Modified slightly, ARM-PCR produced TCR beta libraries over three nested multiplex PCR rounds. It was with TRBV1-TRBV30 forward primers and a C-beta reverse primer that the first two PCR rounds were run, at about 10 cycles each. MiXCR was run by TCRdb on the multiplex PCR reads, yielding one entry per CDR3 protein. The sample lists about 110,000 distinct CDR3 sequences, roughly 80% occurring once. It was from roughly 20-30 mg of unsorted bulk tissue that RNA and DNA were co-extracted. Five discrete regions of every tumor underwent sampling. Each tumor specimen held more than 80% viable tumor cells. Findings and caveats of the study: Blood had a significantly lower top-250-clone fraction than tumors did (p = 0.039).

The CDR3 is made up of 15 amino acids. The V gene end was trimmed by 5 bases and the J gene end by 4 bases; junction bases not matched to a gene: 8. The germline V gene has CDR1 KGHDR and CDR2 SFDVKD. This clonotype was detected a few times. Its antigen is currently unknown. The origin of this receptor is a man aged 40-55 years with primary liver carcinoma and hepatitis B virus infection. This chain connects TRBV24-1 to TRBJ2-3; 7 bases line up with TRBD2. Sequencing was carried out using liver tumor tissue from sampling region 3. Subset in this sample: tumor region T3, left-lateral pole. The CDR3 DNA is TGTGCCACCAGTGTGGTCGCGGGAGCGTCAGATACGCAGTATTTT. Protein product: CATSVVAGASDTQYF.